Sequencing of this TCR beta chain was carried out in a study of T-cell memory formation after mild COVID-19. General study points: The main location of contracting CD4+ clones was CM and EM, and that of contracting CD8+ clones was EMRA.

Remarks on this clonotype: Its specificity is unknown.

V gave up 0 bases and J gave up 2 bases, with 9 bases separating them. CDR3 length: 14 amino acids. The V gene's germline CDR1 is SGHDT and CDR2 YYEEEE. 5'RACE with constant-segment primers yielded barcoded, UMI-tagged TCR alpha and TCR beta cDNA libraries. TCRdb processed the 5' RACE reads anew with MiXCR; each CDR3 protein has one entry. The data show fewer than 95,000 distinct CDR3 sequences, with roughly an eighth seen just once and roughly a quarter held by the top ten. The V call is TRBV5-6, the J call TRBJ2-7; TRBD1 might be the D (5 bases). Specimen: PBMCs or a T cell subset sorted from them (not recorded which). The TCR was taken from an adult woman who had mild COVID-19 (a few samples of this study predate the infection). Cell type and time point are not known. CDR3 nucleotides: TGTGCCAGCAGCTTGGAACAGGCAACCTACGAGCAGTACTTC. This encodes CASSLEQATYEQYF.